The next 4 T cell receptor beta chains were all read from a single sample in a study of post-analysis software for immune sequencing data. Study-wide points: Five or six TRBV segments appeared more often in patients than in controls, and TRBV5-6, TRBV5-1 and TRBV20-1 were among these.

Unique molecular identifiers were present in the TCR beta cDNA libraries. TCRdb processed the PCR reads anew with MiXCR; each CDR3 protein has one entry. The sample lists hundreds of thousands of distinct CDR3 sequences; approximately 60% were seen once. For these receptors, no antigen is known. Sequencing used blood. These receptor sequences come from a girl aged 2-15 years with multiple sclerosis.

The V gene is TRBV7-9, the J gene TRBJ2-1; the D gene is possibly TRBD1 (5 bases). Germline values: CDR1 SEHNR, CDR2 FQNEAQ (reference sequence). This CDR3 is 17 amino acids long. V gave up 4 bases and J gave up 2 bases, with 18 bases separating them. CDR3 region: CASSSPFIRGAYNEQFF. The CDR3 DNA sequence: TGTGCCAGCAGCTCCCCCTTCATTAGGGGCGCCTACAATGAGCAGTTCTTC.

V gene TRBV2 combines with J gene TRBJ2-1; D possibly corresponds to TRBD2 (5 bases). The CDR3 consists of 13 residues. Trimming stripped 7 bases from V and 8 bases from J, with 15 bases between. Germline CDR1 is SNHLY and CDR2 is FYNNEI. The CDR3 coding sequence is TGTGCCAGCAAGGCTAGTGCTAGCTATGAGCAGTTCTTC. It yields the protein CASKASASYEQFF.

The gene calls are TRBV20-1 and TRBJ2-7; D unresolved. V lost 6 bases and J lost 6, with 12 bases in between. Germline CDR1 and CDR2: DFQATT and SNEGSKA (reference sequence). This CDR3 region has 11 residues. The CDR3 protein is CSAVVLTEQYF. The CDR3, as DNA: TGCAGTGCCGTAGTCCTGACCGAGCAGTACTTC.

This clonotype came up a few times. The chain has TRBV29-1 and TRBJ2-1; D unclear. CDR3 length: 11 amino acids. In germline, CDR1 is SQVTM, CDR2 ANQGSEA. Trimming removed 2 bases at V and 6 bases at J, with 5 bases between. The CDR3 DNA reads TGCAGCGTTGAACCGCTCAATGAGCAGTTCTTC. Translated: CSVEPLNEQFF.